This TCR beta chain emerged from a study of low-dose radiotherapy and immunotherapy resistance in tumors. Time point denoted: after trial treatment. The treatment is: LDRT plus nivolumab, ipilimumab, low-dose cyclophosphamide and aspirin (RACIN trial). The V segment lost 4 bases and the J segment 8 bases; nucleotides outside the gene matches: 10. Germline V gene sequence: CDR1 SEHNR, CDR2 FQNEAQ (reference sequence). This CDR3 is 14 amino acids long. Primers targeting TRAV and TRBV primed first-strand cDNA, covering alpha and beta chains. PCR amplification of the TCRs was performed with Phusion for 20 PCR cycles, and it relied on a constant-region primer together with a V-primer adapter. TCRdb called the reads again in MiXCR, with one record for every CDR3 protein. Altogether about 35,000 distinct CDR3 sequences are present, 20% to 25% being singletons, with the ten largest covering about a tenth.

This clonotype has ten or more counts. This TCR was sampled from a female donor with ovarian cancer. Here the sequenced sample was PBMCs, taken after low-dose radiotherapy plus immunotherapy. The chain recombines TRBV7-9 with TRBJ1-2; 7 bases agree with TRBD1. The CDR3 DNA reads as TGTGCCAGCAGCTCCTCGTACAGGGGCGGCGGCTACACCTTC. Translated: CASSSSYRGGGYTF. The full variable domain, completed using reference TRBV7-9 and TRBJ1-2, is DTGVSQNPRHKITKRGQNVTFRCDPISEHNRLYWYRQTLGQGPEFLTYFQNEAQLEKSRLLSDRFSAERPKGSFSTLEIQRTEQGDSAMYLCASSSSYRGGGYTFGSGTRLTVV.